The clone carrying this TCR beta chain was counted between two and nine times. Antigen: not known. This sample was taken from a study of T cell repertoires in cytomegalovirus infection. Looking at the study overall: Public signatures in TCR beta pointed to CMV infection and matching HLA type.

Per the germline V gene, CDR1 is SGHNT and CDR2 is YYREEE (reference sequence). Trimming removed 6 bases from V and 2 bases from J, with 19 bases in between. CDR3 length equals 16 residues. Study-wide results and limits: HLA-C-restricted CMV-specific TCR beta clonotypes prevailed in the ex vivo response.

Via MiXCR, TCRdb re-called the reads, giving one row per CDR3 protein. The table includes hundreds of thousands of distinct CDR3 sequences, around 32% detected once. The sequenced sample was cultured PBMCs, obtained from culture after CMV antigen stimulation. This chain uses TRBV5-4 with TRBJ2-3, with a tentative D call TRBD2 (6 bases). The receptor was derived from a human donor in good health (CMV status not recorded). Some clones in this sample may be carry-over from other donors' samples. The CDR3 region has the DNA TGTGCCAGCACCCTTGCTAGGGAGGATTTCACAGATACGCAGTATTTT. It translates to CASTLAREDFTDTQYF.